These 6 T cell receptor beta chains were all obtained from the same sample, sequenced in a study of Ad26.COV2.S vaccination and SARS-CoV-2 variants. The treatment denotes: around 19 received Ad26.COV2.S at low or high dose, single or two shots; 5 received placebo; per-sample allocation not given. Each sample was drawn 63 days after the first injection (of vaccine or placebo). Generated by immunoSEQ multiplex PCR, the TCRdb table keeps only in-frame clones and is missing some. The sample has about 400,000 clones, around four fifths seen once. The specimen comprised peripheral blood, sampled in a trial of Ad26.COV2.S vaccine versus placebo. All receptors derive from a person aged 18-60 years who received the Ad26.COV2.S COVID-19 vaccine or a placebo.

The chain has TRBV7-3 and TRBJ2-1; 16 bases align to TRBD2. This CDR3 comprises 17 residues. Germline CDR1 reads SGHTA; CDR2 reads FQGTGA. V lost 5 bases, J lost 4 bases, and 5 bases stayed unmatched. The CDR3 DNA reads TGTGCCAGCAGCCCGCCGGGACTAGCGGGAGGGTACAATGAGCAGTTCTTC. As protein: CASSPPGLAGGYNEQFF.

In the case of this clone: Other DNA sequences in the sample encode the same CDR3. V is TRBV29-1 and J is TRBJ2-7, with D maybe TRBD2 (5 bases). Germline values: CDR1 SQVTM, CDR2 ANQGSEA. Trimming removed 4 bases from V and 0 bases from J, with 7 bases in between. The CDR3 length is 12 residues. The CDR3 loop is CSVGGVSYEQYF. In DNA form, the CDR3 reads TGCAGCGTTGGGGGAGTCTCCTACGAGCAGTACTTC.

This clone was recorded once. The chain has TRBV9 and TRBJ1-2; D not certain. CDR1 is SGDLS, CDR2 YYNGEE, per germline. Trimming took off 0 bases at V and 1 base at J, with 10 bases between the two ends. The CDR3 sequence is 15 residues long. In nucleotides, the CDR3 is TGTGCCAGCAGCGTAGGTGAAGAGATTAACTATGGCTACACCTTC. Encoded protein: CASSVGEEINYGYTF.

The chain combines TRBV6-4 with TRBJ2-1; D possibly matches TRBD1 or TRBD2 (5 bases each). Deletions cut 2 bases from V and 14 bases from J, with 13 bases between. Germline-derived CDR1 and CDR2 are MRHNA and SNTAGT. The CDR3 is made up of 12 amino acids. The CDR3 nucleotides read TGTGCCAGCAGTGACGCGAGAGGGGATAAGTTCTTC. It codes for CASSDARGDKFF.

In its sample, this clone was seen a few times. CDR3 DNA sequence: TGTGCCAGCTTTAGAACAGGCAATGAAAAACTGTTTTTT. Protein product: CASFRTGNEKLFF. V is TRBV18 and J is TRBJ1-4; D may be TRBD1 (5 bases). Germline CDR1 KGHSH, CDR2 LQKENI. Trimming cost V 7 bases and J 5 bases, with 11 bases left between them. The CDR3 is 13 residues long. The complete variable domain, with remaining parts taken from reference TRBV18 and TRBJ1-4, reads NAGVMQNPRHLVRRRGQEARLRCSPMKGHSHVYWYRQLPEEGLKFMVYLQKENIIDESGMPKERFSAEFPKEGPSILRIQQVVRGDSAAYFCASFRTGNEKLFFGSGTQLSVL.

This chain links TRBV9 with TRBJ2-6; D might be TRBD2 (5 bases). In germline, CDR1 is SGDLS, CDR2 YYNGEE. V lost 1 base and J 3 bases, leaving 14 bases between the germline ends. There are 17 residues in the CDR3. DNA for the CDR3: TGTGCCAGCAGCGTATCCCACCTAGCTGGTGGGGCCAACGTCCTGACTTTC. Encoded protein: CASSVSHLAGGANVLTF.